What follows is one T cell receptor (beta chain) and its context. This clone's antigen is unknown. The input lacks base qualities; no much larger clone sits a single base away. The data stem from a study of blood T cell repertoires in COVID-19 (dated by TCRdb to between 2020 and 2021). Regarding the study in general: Samples covering the acute and convalescent phases of COVID-19 were provided by collaborators in the United States, Italy and Spain. The repertoires were released in a freely available public database meant as a resource for research on the immune response to SARS-CoV-2. The prospective study material was composed of cDNA or gDNA derived from T cells, B-cell-depleted T cells, or PBMCs. The dataset comprised deeply sampled blood TCRbeta repertoires from subjects exposed to, actively infected with, or recovered from COVID-19. Samples were obtained from the ongoing ImmuneRACE study (first 160 participants) and from approximately 1,200 subjects provided by 6 global collaborators. Nearly every sample came with metadata listing a de-identified subject ID, COVID-19 status, age in years and sex. Where HLA class I and class II types were available, the types were taken from metadata supplied by the sample provider, not from assay-based typing. Study-level results and caveats: The amount of clinical and demographic metadata varied by source and participant and was provided uncurated.

Trimming at the junction amounts to 3 bases on V and 6 bases on J, and the germline ends lie 17 bases apart. There are 15 amino acids in the CDR3, from cysteine to phenylalanine inclusive. This entry keeps only the CDR3 DNA: 45 bases, framed from base 1. The CDR1 and CDR2 encoded by the germline V gene (reference sequence) are SEHNR and FQNEAQ. The immunoSEQ Assay, a bias-controlled multiplex PCR, was used to amplify TCRbeta CDR3 regions from genomic DNA. Under the source paper's analysis protocol: Nucleated cell counts per sample were estimated from amplification of reference gene primers within the assay. To quantify the absolute abundance of each unique TCRbeta CDR3 rearrangement, sequence reads were collapsed and filtered. For each sample, productive Simpson clonality was calculated as the square root of Simpson's diversity index across productive rearrangements. TCRdb stores this immuneACCESS table with in-frame sequences only. Part of the clones is absent; in the studies checked, under half of the shortfall reflects unresolved V genes, and no reason is known for the rest. That table is the source of V, J and clone size, and D and trimming were worked out from the DNA. The table for this sample lists a few hundred thousand clones; about 89% of them were counted only once. The top ten clonotypes cover roughly 1.2% of the sample.

The collaborating institutions used their own protocols to collect whole blood in K2EDTA tubes. For TCRbeta analysis, collaborator samples were shipped as frozen whole blood, as isolated PBMCs, or as DNA extracted from either sample type. The rearrangement combines TRBV7-9 with TRBJ1-1, with the D gene too uncertain to name. This TCR was sampled from a man between 40 and 49 years old with acute or convalescent COVID-19. Input material: peripheral blood. The sequenced DNA: TGTGCCAGCAGCTTCATAGATTATTCGAGCCCTGAAGCTTTCTTT. It encodes CASSFIDYSSPEAFF.